The sequence of this T cell receptor beta chain was determined in a study of blood T cell repertoires in COVID-19. The repertoire was sequenced with immunoSEQ multiplex PCR; TCRdb's copy has only in-frame clones and lacks some. The sample includes 150,000 to 180,000 clones, approximately 83% seen only once; the top ten take over 10%. A Seattle source enrolled patients during active infection and followed them longitudinally. The V and J ends lost 1 base and 8 bases respectively, with 14 bases between them. In germline, CDR1 is KGHSH, CDR2 LQKENI. This CDR3 region has 15 residues. The TCR was taken from a woman aged 55-70 years with COVID-19, enrolled during active disease. The sample consisted of peripheral blood. V usage is TRBV18 and J usage is TRBJ1-4; a weak D match, TRBD1 (6 bases). In nucleotides, the CDR3 is TGTGCCAGCTCACCACGGGCAGGGGTGGTGGAAAAACTGTTTTTT. This encodes CASSPRAGVVEKLFF.